This record concerns one T cell receptor beta chain sequence. Its antigen is not identified. The data derive from a study of T cell responses to AZD1222 COVID-19 vaccine. Per germline, CDR1 SGHTA and CDR2 FQGNSA. J was trimmed by 3 bases and V by 5 bases; bases with no gene match: 3. This CDR3 has 15 amino acids. Generated by immunoSEQ multiplex PCR, the TCRdb table keeps only in-frame clones and is missing some. The sample consists of about 110,000 clones, roughly 87% of them appearing once. Regarding the study as a whole: After the peak T cell response, and only then, were repertoires sampled.

This sequence was found in an adult who received the AZD1222 COVID-19 vaccine. The chain is built from TRBV7-2 and TRBJ2-5; TRBD2 matches at 13 bases. The sequences come from peripheral blood, collected 28 days after the second AZD1222 dose. CDR3 in amino acids: CASSLGTSGKETQYF. As DNA, the CDR3 is TGTGCCAGCAGCCTGGGGACTAGCGGGAAAGAGACCCAGTACTTC. Filled out from reference TRBV7-2 and TRBJ2-5, the complete variable domain reads GAGVSQSPSNKVTEKGKDVELRCDPISGHTALYWYRQSLGQGLEFLIYFQGNSAPDKSGLPSDRFSAERTGGSVSTLTIQRTQQEDSAVYLCASSLGTSGKETQYFGPGTRLLVL.